A single sample gave rise to the 23 T cell receptor beta chains below, sequenced in a study of T-cell memory formation after mild COVID-19 (TCRdb year 2021). The method was 5' RACE. Sequenced using an Illumina NovaSeq 6000. TCRdb reanalyzed the raw reads on its own, using fastp at Q25 for trimming and MiXCR for clone calling, and kept in-frame beta chains. A single entry per CDR3 protein holds the most common genes and DNA from its merged rows. The sample data list just under 50,000 distinct CDR3 sequences, and 12% of these were observed just once. Around 25% of the sample goes to the ten largest clones. The specimen sequenced was PBMCs or a T cell subset sorted from them (not recorded which). The receptors here all came from a man in his late teens or twenties who had mild COVID-19 (a few samples of this study predate the infection). The sample titles of this study are shuffled in the database, so cell type and time point are left out; the donor was told from shared clones.

This clonotype was found a few times. The chain links TRBV7-2 to TRBJ2-3; TRBD2 is a possible D gene (6 bases). The CDR3 is made up of 16 amino acids. V was clipped by 2 bases and J by 4 bases, with 16 bases between them. The germline gives CDR1 SGHTA, CDR2 FQGNSA. CDR3 amino acids: CASSLFPRGVADTQYF. The CDR3, as DNA: TGTGCCAGCAGCTTATTCCCTCGCGGGGTGGCAGATACGCAGTATTTT.

This clonotype was seen more than once but under ten times. The rearrangement uses TRBV10-3 and TRBJ1-2; 9 bases match TRBD1. V lost 4 bases to trimming and J lost 5 bases; unmatched junction nucleotides: 8. This CDR3 comprises 15 residues. In germline, CDR1 is ENHRY, CDR2 SYGVKD. This CDR3 is CAISADPGTGYGYTF. The CDR3 DNA sequence: TGTGCCATCAGTGCAGATCCCGGGACAGGGTATGGCTACACCTTC.

CDR3: CAVGGGKFYGYTF. The CDR3 region has the DNA TGTGCAGTAGGAGGGGGCAAGTTCTATGGCTACACCTTC. This chain uses TRBV7-2 with TRBJ1-2, with 7 bases lining up with TRBD1. The CDR3 runs 13 residues. Germline V gene sequence: CDR1 SGHTA, CDR2 FQGNSA.

The rearrangement links TRBV6-5 to TRBJ1-6; D is unclear. The V end lost 3 bases, the J end lost 7 bases, and 16 bases lay between the germline ends. This CDR3 has 16 residues. Germline V lookup: CDR1 MNHEY, CDR2 SVGAGI. The CDR3 region has the DNA TGTGCCAGCAGTTATCTAGCCTGGACGGGGAATTCACCCCTCCACTTT. Protein product: CASSYLAWTGNSPLHF.

This clonotype was counted at least ten times. V is TRBV7-2 and J is TRBJ2-7; D assignment may be TRBD1 or TRBD2 (5 bases each). V shed 2 bases and J shed 8 bases, with 16 bases lying between them. The length of the CDR3 is 14 residues. CDR1 and CDR2 from the germline V gene are SGHTA and FQGNSA. The CDR3 DNA follows: TGTGCCAGCAGCTTAACAGGTTGGGGGACCCAGCAGTACGTC. This codes for CASSLTGWGTQQYV.

V and J are TRBV12-3 or TRBV12-4 and TRBJ1-1; no reliable D call. V lost 3 bases, J lost 4 bases, and 6 bases lay in between. The CDR3 covers 12 residues. Written as DNA, the CDR3 is TGTGCCAGCAGTTTGGCAGGCACTGAAGCTTTCTTT. Its translation is CASSLAGTEAFF.

The chain combines TRBV5-1 with TRBJ2-5; D possibly uses TRBD1 or TRBD2 (5 bases each). Germline V gene sequence: CDR1 SGHRS, CDR2 YFSETQ. Trimming took 4 bases from V and 4 from J, leaving 11 bases between them. This CDR3 contains 13 residues. CDR3 residues: CASSDQRGETQYF. In nucleotides, the CDR3 is TGCGCCAGCAGCGATCAGAGGGGAGAGACCCAGTACTTC.

Only a few counts were recorded for this clonotype. V gene TRBV5-1 combines with J gene TRBJ2-7; 8 bases line up with TRBD1. V shed 7 bases and J 2 bases; nucleotides not matched to a gene: 5. The length of the CDR3 is 13 residues. The germline CDR1 and CDR2 sequences are SGHRS and YFSETQ. CDR3 sequence reads: CASGRQGTYEQYF. The CDR3 nucleotides read TGCGCCAGCGGCCGACAGGGGACCTACGAGCAGTACTTC. Using reference TRBV5-1 and TRBJ2-7 for the parts outside the CDR3, the full variable domain is KAGVTQTPRYLIKTRGQQVTLSCSPISGHRSVSWYQQTPGQGLQFLFEYFSETQRNKGNFPGRFSGRQFSNSRSEMNVSTLELGDSALYLCASGRQGTYEQYFGPGTRLTVT.

The chain is built from TRBV14 and TRBJ2-4; possibly TRBD2 for D (6 bases). CDR1 is SGHDN and CDR2 is FVKESK in the germline V gene. CDR3 length equals 15 residues. Trimming took 3 bases from V and 8 from J, leaving 17 bases between them. CDR3 coding DNA: TGTGCCAGCAGCCACAACGAGGACTATGGGGACATTCAGTACTTC. Its translation: CASSHNEDYGDIQYF.

This sequence joins TRBV6-2 or TRBV6-3 and TRBJ1-2; 9 nucleotides line up with TRBD1. V gave up 5 bases and J gave up 4 bases; unmatched junction bases: 5. Germline V gene sequence: CDR1 MNHEY, CDR2 SVGEGT. This CDR3 contains 14 residues. Here the CDR3 DNA reads TGTGCCAGCAGTCGAGGGACAGGGACCTATGGCTACACCTTC. This sequence encodes CASSRGTGTYGYTF.

This clonotype occurred a few times. The chain couples TRBV5-1 to TRBJ2-5; 8 positions match TRBD2. CDR1 and CDR2 (germline): SGHRS, YFSETQ. The CDR3 extends over 13 amino acids. Unmatched junction bases numbered 3, after V lost 4 bases and J lost 4 bases. The DNA for the CDR3 is TGCGCCAGCAGCACGGGGGGGGGAGAGACCCAGTACTTC. Protein: CASSTGGGETQYF.

As for this clonotype: This may come from a read error, since a much larger clone is one base off. The V and J genes are TRBV7-9 and TRBJ1-1; D unclear. V lost 4 bases and J 1 base, leaving 7 bases between the germline ends. The germline CDR1 and CDR2 sequences are SEHNR and FQNEAQ (reference sequence). The CDR3 has 13 amino acids. The CDR3 sequence: CASSSISNTEAFF. The CDR3 DNA sequence: TGTGCCAGCAGCTCCATCTCGAACACTGAAGCTTTCTTT.

This clonotype was counted many times. The CDR3 DNA reads TGCGCCAGCTTCCTGACGGGGGGAAGTGAGCAGTTCTTC. Its translation is CASFLTGGSEQFF. This chain uses TRBV5-1 with TRBJ2-1; 7 bases line up with TRBD2. The CDR3 has 13 amino acids. The V gene end was trimmed by 7 bases and the J gene end by 9 bases; junction bases not matched to a gene: 10. Germline V gene lookup returns CDR1 SGHRS and CDR2 YFSETQ.

The V gene is TRBV5-4, the J gene TRBJ2-6; 8 bases are a match to TRBD1. Losses at the gene ends were 4 bases for V and 2 bases for J; bases not matched to a gene: 17. The CDR3 has 20 amino acids. CDR1 SGHNT and CDR2 YYREEE come from the germline V gene (reference sequence). This chain's CDR3 is CASSLGMRGTGGAGANVLTF. CDR3 in DNA: TGTGCCAGCAGCCTGGGGATGAGGGGTACAGGGGGTGCTGGGGCCAACGTCCTGACTTTC. Drawing the rest from reference TRBV5-4 and TRBJ2-6, the complete variable domain is ETGVTQSPTHLIKTRGQQVTLRCSSQSGHNTVSWYQQALGQGPQFIFQYYREEENGRGNFPPRFSGLQFPNYSSELNVNALELDDSALYLCASSLGMRGTGGAGANVLTFGAGSRLTVL.

This clonotype was picked up a small number of times. The rearrangement links TRBV6-2 or TRBV6-3 to TRBJ2-1; 8 nucleotides line up with TRBD2. Unmatched junction bases numbered 10, after V lost 6 bases and J lost 9 bases. This CDR3 has 14 amino acids. Germline V gene lookup returns CDR1 MNHEY and CDR2 SVGEGT. The CDR3 is CASRKTGGPGEQFF. In DNA form, the CDR3 reads TGTGCCAGCAGAAAAACGGGGGGGCCGGGTGAGCAGTTCTTC.

The chain has TRBV12-3 or TRBV12-4 and TRBJ2-1; TRBD2 matches at 7 bases. Germline trimming cut 3 bases from V and 4 bases from J; bases unmatched to any gene: 6. This CDR3 has 15 residues. The CDR3 is CASSFGGGGYNEQFF. The CDR3 DNA reads as TGTGCCAGCAGTTTCGGCGGGGGAGGATACAATGAGCAGTTCTTC.

The CDR3 loop is CASSLRQFAEAFF. The CDR3 nucleotides read TGTGCCAGCAGCTTACGACAGTTCGCTGAAGCTTTCTTT. The chain combines TRBV11-2 with TRBJ1-1, with D possibly matching TRBD1 (5 bases). The CDR3 length is 13 residues. The V gene lost 2 bases and the J gene lost 6 bases, with 10 bases spanning the gap. From germline, CDR1 is SGHAT and CDR2 FQNNGV. Full variable domain (rest looked up from reference TRBV11-2 and TRBJ1-1): EAGVAQSPRYKIIEKRQSVAFWCNPISGHATLYWYQQILGQGPKLLIQFQNNGVVDDSQLPKDRFSAERLKGVDSTLKIQPAKLEDSAVYLCASSLRQFAEAFFGQGTRLTVV.

This clonotype has more than one count but fewer than ten. The genes are TRBV6-2 or TRBV6-3 and TRBJ2-7; 7 positions match TRBD2. The CDR3 runs 14 residues. Looked up from germline, CDR1 is MNHEY and CDR2 is SVGEGT. Trimming took 8 bases from V and 0 from J; bases not matched to a gene: 7. The CDR3: CASHRDYNSYEQYF. The DNA of the CDR3 is TGTGCCAGCCACCGGGACTACAACTCCTACGAGCAGTACTTC.

The V and J genes are TRBV12-3 or TRBV12-4 and TRBJ1-1; the match to TRBD1 covers 7 bases. V dropped 7 bases and J dropped 0; count of bases not matched to a gene: 14. CDR3 length equals 17 residues. The CDR3 here is CASTVQGLLSMNTEAFF. For the CDR3, the DNA is TGTGCCAGCACCGTACAGGGGCTACTTTCTATGAACACTGAAGCTTTCTTT.

The CDR3 bases are TGTGCCAGCTCCCCGATAGGGGCGACTAATGAAAAACTGTTTTTT. It yields the protein CASSPIGATNEKLFF. The chain uses TRBV18 and TRBJ1-4, with D possibly matching TRBD1 (5 bases). The CDR3 extends over 15 amino acids. The germline V gene encodes CDR1 KGHSH and CDR2 LQKENI. V gave up 6 bases and J gave up 2 bases, with 13 bases separating them.

This clonotype came up a few times. The chain uses TRBV4-3 and TRBJ2-2; 7 nucleotides align to TRBD2. The trim removed 0 bases at V and 5 bases at J, leaving 15 bases unmatched. Germline CDR1 and CDR2: LGHNA and YSLEER. The CDR3 runs to 19 residues. The CDR3 region has the DNA TGCGCCAGCAGCCAAGATAACTTCCCGGGACTACGGTTAACCGGGGAGCTGTTTTTT. It yields the protein CASSQDNFPGLRLTGELFF.

This clonotype was counted many times. The chain recombines TRBV6-1 with TRBJ2-7; TRBD1 agrees at 7 bases. The trim removed 4 bases at V and 2 bases at J, leaving 2 bases unmatched. This CDR3 has 13 amino acids. The germline V gene encodes CDR1 MNHNS and CDR2 SASEGT. CDR3 amino acids: CASSVTGAYEQYV. The CDR3 region has the DNA TGTGCCAGCAGTGTTACAGGGGCCTACGAGCAGTACGTC.

This clonotype has only a few counts. This chain joins TRBV4-3 and TRBJ2-7; no clear D gene. The CDR3 is 15 residues long. V was cut by 0 bases and J by 3 bases, with 12 bases left in between. The germline CDR1 and CDR2 sequences are LGHNA and YSLEER. The DNA of the CDR3 is TGCGCCAGCAGCCAAGACTCTTCCCTCAGCTACGAGCAGTACTTC. This translates into CASSQDSSLSYEQYF.